This T cell receptor beta chain emerged from a study of T cell repertoires in aging, cancer and after chemotherapy. This CDR3 comprises 18 residues. With 4 bases removed from V and 1 base from J, the gap between germline ends came to 18 bases. In germline, CDR1 is SGHDT, CDR2 YYEEEE. In the case of this clonotype: Its antigen is not identified.

Study results and limitations: No conclusions about immunological memory after chemotherapy can be drawn from the repertoire data.

TRB rearrangements spanning V, D and J were amplified using mixed TRB-A/B primers. TCRdb re-analysed the multiplex PCR reads in MiXCR, keeping a single row per CDR3 protein. The data hold just under 4,500 distinct CDR3 sequences, with around three fifths observed a single time. The template was genomic DNA from peripheral blood, not RNA. The chain carries TRBV5-6 and TRBJ2-6; D is possibly TRBD2 (5 bases). Sequencing used blood. This clonotype originated in a human donor with a solid tumor. The CDR3 region has the DNA TGTGCCAGCAGCCCGGTTCAGCGGACCCAGTCTGGGGCCAACGTCCTGACTTTC. It yields the protein CASSPVQRTQSGANVLTF.